This TCR beta chain was observed in a study of T cell responses to AZD1222 COVID-19 vaccine. Profiled with immunoSEQ multiplex PCR; TCRdb holds only in-frame clones, not every one. The table records about 110,000 clones, 65% to 85% of them present only once. Germline lookup yields CDR1 MNHEY and CDR2 SVGAGI. V lost 4 bases, J lost 7 bases, and 13 bases lay in between. This CDR3 is 13 amino acids long. The rearrangement joins TRBV6-5 to TRBJ2-5; D is unclear. The source was peripheral blood, collected on day 0 of AZD1222 vaccination. The clonotype comes from an adult in good health. DNA of the CDR3: TGTGCCAGCAGTTCTCCGGGTCCCGGGACCCAGTACTTC. This gives the protein CASSSPGPGTQYF.